The T cell receptor (beta chain) under discussion was sequenced for a study of T cells in Graves' hyperthyroidism and ophthalmopathy. Whole-study results and caveats: Onset of ophthalmopathy came a median roughly 6.5 months after the model predicted it.

The ends lost 4 bases at V and 1 base at J; junction bases unmatched: 3. Looked up from germline, CDR1 is MNHNS and CDR2 is SASEGT. The CDR3 is 15 residues long. This clonotype was counted ten times or more. Its antigen is unidentified. From RNA transcripts, TCR beta CDR3 regions were amplified. HTBI primers drove first-round RT-PCR of the TCR CDR3. One entry per CDR3 protein results from TCRdb running MiXCR on the multiplex PCR reads. The repertoire has roughly 500,000 distinct CDR3 sequences, roughly a quarter of them found once; the top ten carry around 10%. This receptor was taken from a woman in her twenties or thirties with Graves' ophthalmopathy. Sequences were obtained from blood. This chain uses TRBV6-1 with TRBJ2-5; TRBD1 matches 10 bases. CDR3 nucleotide sequence: TGTGCCAGCAGTGGACAGGGGGCCGCCCAAGAGACCCAGTACTTC. This sequence encodes CASSGQGAAQETQYF.